This T cell receptor beta chain was identified during a study of blood T cells in healthy people across ages. Study-wide results and limits: Age advanced and TCR beta diversity per million T cells fell, roughly linearly.

This clonotype was picked up a small number of times. Its cognate antigen is unknown. A J-beta primer mix and a sample-barcoded 5' primer were used in a second PCR of roughly 6 to 11 cycles. A 12-random-nucleotide template-switch adaptor tagged each cDNA molecule. Using its own MiXCR run on the 5' RACE reads, TCRdb lists one record per CDR3 protein. The sample holds over 1,300,000 distinct CDR3 sequences, approximately 63% seen once. Trimming cost V 3 bases and J 5 bases, with 14 bases left between them. CDR3 length: 15 residues. Germline CDR1 MGHRA, CDR2 YSYEKL. The sample was blood. The chain employs TRBV4-1 and TRBJ2-1, with D perhaps TRBD1 or TRBD2 (5 bases each). This sequence originates from a man between 18 and 35 years old in good health. This CDR3 reads CASSHNGAPDNEQFF. The CDR3 DNA reads TGCGCCAGCAGCCATAACGGGGCGCCGGACAATGAGCAGTTCTTC.